These 17 T cell receptor beta chains share one sample of origin, sequenced in a study of T cells in Graves' hyperthyroidism and ophthalmopathy. The investigators amplified TCR beta CDR3 regions from RNA transcripts. The HTBI primer set drove a first-round RT-PCR of the TCR CDR3. A single record per CDR3 protein comes from TCRdb applying MiXCR to the multiplex PCR reads. The sample comprises roughly 520,000 distinct CDR3 sequences, roughly 24% of which are singletons, and about 11% rests with the top ten. The sample consisted of blood. The receptor set was obtained from a woman aged 25-40 years with Graves' ophthalmopathy.

The table lists this clonotype with many counts. The chain couples TRBV6-2 or TRBV6-3 to TRBJ2-7, with D possibly matching TRBD1 (5 bases). Deletions cut 5 bases from V and 2 bases from J, with 13 bases between. CDR3 length: 14 amino acids. Germline V gene sequence: CDR1 MNHEY, CDR2 SVGEGT. The CDR3 loop is CASSRTTSTYEQYF. CDR3 bases: TGTGCCAGCAGTCGGACAACCTCTACCTACGAGCAGTACTTC.

V and J are TRBV30 and TRBJ2-7, with D hard to call. Germline CDR1 GTSNPN, CDR2 SVGIG (reference sequence). Trimming removed 0 bases from V and 3 bases from J, with 9 bases in between. The CDR3 sequence is 13 residues long. CDR3 amino acids: CAWSVGNSYEQYF. The CDR3, as DNA: TGTGCCTGGAGTGTAGGGAACAGCTACGAGCAGTACTTC. Full variable domain (outside the CDR3, taken from reference TRBV30 and TRBJ2-7): SQTIHQWPATLVQPVGSPLSLECTVEGTSNPNLYWYRQAAGRGLQLLFYSVGIGQISSEVPQNLSASRPQDRQFILSSKKLLLSDSGFYLCAWSVGNSYEQYFGPGTRLTVT.

This CDR3 is CASSRGVDTEAFF. In DNA form, the CDR3 reads TGTGCCAGCTCACGAGGGGTTGACACTGAAGCTTTCTTT. This chain links TRBV18 with TRBJ1-1; D might be TRBD1 (5 bases). Between the trimmed V and J ends, which lost 4 bases and 3 bases, there was a span of 9 bases. The CDR3 sequence is 13 residues long. Germline V gene sequence: CDR1 KGHSH, CDR2 LQKENI.

The V call is TRBV15, the J call TRBJ1-6; D gene uncertain. CDR1 is LNHNV and CDR2 is YYDKDF in the germline V gene (reference sequence). V was cut by 3 bases and J by 7 bases, with 10 bases left in between. The CDR3 is 14 amino acids. The CDR3: CATSRTIGNSPLHF. In nucleotides, the CDR3 is TGTGCCACCAGCAGGACGATAGGCAATTCACCCCTCCACTTT.

This chain connects TRBV7-2 to TRBJ1-6, with TRBD1 as a possible D gene (5 bases). CDR1 and CDR2 from the germline V gene are SGHTA and FQGNSA. The CDR3 is made up of 15 amino acids. V lost 2 bases, J lost 6 bases, and 11 bases lay in between. For the CDR3, the DNA is TGTGCCAGCAGCTTAAGCGGGGCATTTAATTCACCCCTCCACTTT. The encoded protein is CASSLSGAFNSPLHF.

This clonotype was recorded only once. The missing conserved phenylalanine or tryptophan at the end of this CDR3 makes a read error likely. The DNA is omitted, as the CDR3 cannot be located on it reliably, and the CDR3 follows TCRdb's listing. The chain couples TRBV5-1 to TRBJ2-2. The length of the CDR3 is 13 amino acids, counting both ends. The germline CDR1 and CDR2 sequences are SGHRS and YFSETQ. The CDR3 sequence is CASSLGNRGELCL.

The sample holds many counts of this clonotype. The CDR3 bases are TGTGCCAGCAGTTGGGAGTCTGGGGCCAACGTCCTGACTTTC. This translates into CASSWESGANVLTF. The genes are TRBV28 and TRBJ2-6, with D perhaps TRBD2 (5 bases). V lost 4 bases and J lost 1, with 5 bases in between. Looked up from germline, CDR1 is MDHEN and CDR2 is SYDVKM. The CDR3 contains 14 residues.

The chain carries TRBV28 and TRBJ2-5; TRBD2 agrees at 10 bases. CDR1 and CDR2 from the germline V gene are MDHEN and SYDVKM. The junction had 10 bases not matched to a gene; V was cut back by 5 bases and J by 4 bases. This CDR3 contains 16 residues. Here the CDR3 reads CASSPLLAGGRETQYF. Written as DNA, the CDR3 is TGTGCCAGCAGTCCTCTATTAGCGGGGGGCCGAGAGACCCAGTACTTC. Together with reference TRBV28 and TRBJ2-5, the CDR3 gives the full variable domain: DVKVTQSSRYLVKRTGEKVFLECVQDMDHENMFWYRQDPGLGLRLIYFSYDVKMKEKGDIPEGYSVSREKKERFSLILESASTNQTSMYLCASSPLLAGGRETQYFGPGTRLLVL.

The V and J genes are TRBV3-1 and TRBJ1-2; 7 bases line up with TRBD1. The germline V gene has CDR1 LGHDT and CDR2 YNNKEL (reference sequence). CDR3 length: 13 residues. J was trimmed by 6 bases and V by 4 bases; bases with no gene match: 5. The CDR3: CASSLNQGDGYTF. CDR3 coding DNA: TGTGCCAGCAGCCTAAACCAGGGGGATGGCTACACCTTC.

The chain is built from TRBV12-3 or TRBV12-4 and TRBJ1-5; D is unclear. Trimming removed 5 bases at V and 1 base at J, with 9 bases between. This CDR3 comprises 14 residues. CDR3: CASSVDGSNQPQHF. CDR3 sequence (DNA): TGTGCCAGCAGTGTAGACGGAAGCAATCAGCCCCAGCATTTT.

This clonotype was seen once. CDR3 sequence (DNA): TGTGCCAGCAGCTTAGAACGGGCAGGGATGGAGCAGTACTTC. It encodes CASSLERAGMEQYF. The chain has TRBV7-8 and TRBJ2-7, with D possibly being TRBD1 (5 bases). V was trimmed by 1 base and J by 7 bases, leaving 14 bases between them. CDR1 is SGHVS, CDR2 FQNEAQ, per germline. This CDR3 spans 14 amino acids.

This clonotype appeared many times. The chain combines TRBV20-1 with TRBJ2-2; TRBD1 might be the D (6 bases). The CDR3 spans 16 residues. Per the germline V gene, CDR1 is DFQATT and CDR2 is SNEGSKA (reference sequence). V dropped 3 bases and J dropped 1 base, with 15 bases sitting between them. The CDR3 spells CSASTGHPMNTGELFF. The CDR3 DNA sequence: TGCAGTGCTAGCACGGGACACCCGATGAACACCGGGGAGCTGTTTTTT.

This clonotype was recorded many times. The V call is TRBV11-1, the J call TRBJ1-1; D perhaps matches TRBD1 (5 bases). V shed 10 bases and J shed 11 bases, with 23 bases lying between them. The CDR3 covers 13 residues. Germline V CDR1 and CDR2: SGHAT, FQDESV (reference sequence). The CDR3 DNA is TGTGCCATCAAAGGCGGGCAGGGCCGAACGGCTTTCTTT. The encoded protein is CAIKGGQGRTAFF.

This chain uses TRBV6-1 with TRBJ2-7; tentatively, D is TRBD1 (6 bases). The germline V gene encodes CDR1 MNHNS and CDR2 SASEGT. CDR3 size: 15 residues. With 2 bases removed from V and 4 bases from J, the gap between germline ends came to 15 bases. The CDR3 loop is CASSEPTGTHYEQYF. The CDR3 coding sequence is TGTGCCAGCAGTGAACCTACCGGGACACATTACGAGCAGTACTTC.

At least ten counts were recorded for this clonotype. The CDR3 nucleotides read TGTGCCAGCAGTTACGCGGGATGGACTGAAGCTTTCTTT. This gives the protein CASSYAGWTEAFF. The rearrangement joins TRBV6-5 to TRBJ1-1; no reliable D call. The germline V and J ends were trimmed by 2 bases and 5 bases, with 9 bases remaining between them. The CDR3 is made up of 13 amino acids. Germline-derived CDR1 and CDR2 are MNHEY and SVGAGI.

The chain employs TRBV20-1 and TRBJ2-7; 8 nucleotides agree with TRBD1. This CDR3 spans 13 amino acids. V was pared by 4 bases and J by 7 bases, with 9 bases of the junction left unmatched. Per the germline V gene, CDR1 is DFQATT and CDR2 is SNEGSKA (reference sequence). CDR3 sequence: CSATTDREGEQYF. Here the CDR3 DNA reads TGCAGTGCTACCACGGACAGGGAAGGGGAGCAGTACTTC.

The rearrangement joins TRBV6-5 to TRBJ1-2, with TRBD1 matching 8 bases. The CDR3 extends over 15 amino acids. In germline, CDR1 is MNHEY, CDR2 SVGAGI. The ends lost 2 bases at V and 3 bases at J; junction bases unmatched: 5. The CDR3 is CASSYTTGVDYGYTF. The CDR3 DNA reads as TGTGCCAGCAGTTACACGACAGGGGTAGACTATGGCTACACCTTC.